A selection of T cell receptor beta chains follows, all from one sample in a study of cytomegalovirus exposure and HLA in healthy donors. Assay used: immunoSEQ multiplex PCR; TCRdb lists only in-frame clones, some missing. This table has about 160,000 clones, 70% to 75% appearing once. Specimen: PBMCs. The receptors stem from a man aged 18-30 years in good health and CMV-seropositive. The CDR3 runs from the conserved cysteine through the conserved F or W. The D gene is left open where the match is weak. Some rows have no size entry. The others give once, few or many, or a class for an expanded clone.

V	J	size	D	DNA	CDR3
TRBV28	TRBJ1-5	-	TRBD1	TGTGCCAGCAGCCCCTTGGTGGGACAGGAAGATCAGCCCCAGCATTTT	CASSPLVGQEDQPQHF
TRBV4-1	TRBJ2-3	-	TRBD2	TGCGCCAGCAGCCCAGGACTAGCCCCAGATACGCAGTATTTT	CASSPGLAPDTQYF
TRBV28	TRBJ1-5	-	-	TGTGCCAGCAGGGGAGGGAATCAGCCCCAGCATTTT	CASRGGNQPQHF
TRBV11-3	TRBJ2-2	-	TRBD2	TGTGCCAGCAGCCCGGGGGGGGTAAGGTACACCGGGGAGCTGTTTTTT	CASSPGGVRYTGELFF
TRBV7-9	TRBJ1-2	-	-	TGTGCCAGCAGATCGGCAGGGGACTATGGCTACACCTTC	CASRSAGDYGYTF
TRBV5-1	TRBJ2-3	-	-	TGCGCCAGCAGAGCCCCAGGGGAAGGGAGAGATACGCAGTATTTT	CASRAPGEGRDTQYF
TRBV6-5	TRBJ1-2	-	-	TGTGCCAGCAGTCCGGAGGGAACCTATGGCTACACCTTC	CASSPEGTYGYTF
TRBV28	TRBJ1-5	-	-	TGTGCCAGCAGACAACAGGGTTCCGGTCAGCCCCAGCATTTT	CASRQQGSGQPQHF
TRBV5-6	TRBJ2-2	-	-	TGTGCCAGCAGTCTAACGAGAGAGACCGGGGAGCTGTTTTTT	CASSLTRETGELFF
TRBV11-3	TRBJ2-1	many	TRBD2	TGTGCCAGCAGCCCCGGGAGGGTTAGCGGTGAGCAGTTCTTC	CASSPGRVSGEQFF
TRBV7-6	TRBJ2-1	once	TRBD1	TGTGCCAGCAGCTTAGGAGGGGGCCTTGGGAATGAGCAGTTCTTC	CASSLGGGLGNEQFF
TRBV6-1	TRBJ1-4	few	-	TGTGCCAGCAGTGATCCGAGGTATGCGGGTAATGAAAAACTGTTTTTT	CASSDPRYAGNEKLFF
TRBV7-9	TRBJ1-2	-	-	TGTGCCAGCAGCCCGGGGACTGTTAACTATGGCTACACCTTC	CASSPGTVNYGYTF
TRBV5-4	TRBJ2-2	few	-	TGTGCCAGCAGCTTGGCCGCAGGGACGAACACCGGGGAGCTGTTTTTT	CASSLAAGTNTGELFF
TRBV18	TRBJ2-3	-	-	TGTGCCAGCTCACCGTCCAGGGTGGATACGCAGTATTTT	CASSPSRVDTQYF
TRBV9	TRBJ2-4	-	TRBD2	TGTGCCAGCAGCTCTTTCCCGGGGGGGCTAACCAAAAACATTCAGTACTTC	CASSSFPGGLTKNIQYF
TRBV28	TRBJ2-1	-	-	TGTGCCAGCAGTTTAGGAAGGGGGACGATCTTC	CASSLGRGTIF
TRBV28	TRBJ1-2	-	TRBD1	TGTGCCACTCCGGGACAGGGAAACTCTAACTATGGCTACACCTTC	CATPGQGNSNYGYTF
TRBV5-1	TRBJ1-4	few	TRBD1	TGCGCCAGCAGCTCGTCACCGGGACAGGGGAATGAAAAACTGTTTTTT	CASSSSPGQGNEKLFF
TRBV5-8	TRBJ2-1	once	TRBD1	TGTGCCAGCAGCTTACCGGACAGGCGGTACAATGAGCAGTTCTTC	CASSLPDRRYNEQFF
TRBV30	TRBJ1-5	few	-	TGTGCCTGGAGTGGGGGGGAGGGCAATCAGCCCCAGCATTTT	CAWSGGEGNQPQHF
TRBV2	TRBJ2-2	few	-	TGTGCCAGCATGGGGCAGGGGAACACCGGGGAGCTGTTTTTT	CASMGQGNTGELFF
TRBV7-7	TRBJ2-2	few	TRBD2	TGTGCTAGCAGCTTATCGGGGGGGAACACCGGGGAGCTGTTTTTT	CASSLSGGNTGELFF
TRBV7-9	TRBJ1-1	-	TRBD1	TGTGCCAGCAGTTATAGGGGGACAGGGAACGAAGCTTTCTTT	CASSYRGTGNEAFF
TRBV15	TRBJ1-4	few	TRBD1	TGTGCCACCAGCAGAGGACAGGGCACAACTAATGAAAAACTGTTTTTT	CATSRGQGTTNEKLFF
TRBV30	TRBJ2-1	-	-	TGTGCCTGGAATGTGGAGTACTCACATGAGCAGTTCTTC	CAWNVEYSHEQFF
TRBV6-5	TRBJ1-5	-	TRBD1	TGTGCCAGCAGCGCCGGGACAGCTGGGCAGCCCCAGCATTTT	CASSAGTAGQPQHF